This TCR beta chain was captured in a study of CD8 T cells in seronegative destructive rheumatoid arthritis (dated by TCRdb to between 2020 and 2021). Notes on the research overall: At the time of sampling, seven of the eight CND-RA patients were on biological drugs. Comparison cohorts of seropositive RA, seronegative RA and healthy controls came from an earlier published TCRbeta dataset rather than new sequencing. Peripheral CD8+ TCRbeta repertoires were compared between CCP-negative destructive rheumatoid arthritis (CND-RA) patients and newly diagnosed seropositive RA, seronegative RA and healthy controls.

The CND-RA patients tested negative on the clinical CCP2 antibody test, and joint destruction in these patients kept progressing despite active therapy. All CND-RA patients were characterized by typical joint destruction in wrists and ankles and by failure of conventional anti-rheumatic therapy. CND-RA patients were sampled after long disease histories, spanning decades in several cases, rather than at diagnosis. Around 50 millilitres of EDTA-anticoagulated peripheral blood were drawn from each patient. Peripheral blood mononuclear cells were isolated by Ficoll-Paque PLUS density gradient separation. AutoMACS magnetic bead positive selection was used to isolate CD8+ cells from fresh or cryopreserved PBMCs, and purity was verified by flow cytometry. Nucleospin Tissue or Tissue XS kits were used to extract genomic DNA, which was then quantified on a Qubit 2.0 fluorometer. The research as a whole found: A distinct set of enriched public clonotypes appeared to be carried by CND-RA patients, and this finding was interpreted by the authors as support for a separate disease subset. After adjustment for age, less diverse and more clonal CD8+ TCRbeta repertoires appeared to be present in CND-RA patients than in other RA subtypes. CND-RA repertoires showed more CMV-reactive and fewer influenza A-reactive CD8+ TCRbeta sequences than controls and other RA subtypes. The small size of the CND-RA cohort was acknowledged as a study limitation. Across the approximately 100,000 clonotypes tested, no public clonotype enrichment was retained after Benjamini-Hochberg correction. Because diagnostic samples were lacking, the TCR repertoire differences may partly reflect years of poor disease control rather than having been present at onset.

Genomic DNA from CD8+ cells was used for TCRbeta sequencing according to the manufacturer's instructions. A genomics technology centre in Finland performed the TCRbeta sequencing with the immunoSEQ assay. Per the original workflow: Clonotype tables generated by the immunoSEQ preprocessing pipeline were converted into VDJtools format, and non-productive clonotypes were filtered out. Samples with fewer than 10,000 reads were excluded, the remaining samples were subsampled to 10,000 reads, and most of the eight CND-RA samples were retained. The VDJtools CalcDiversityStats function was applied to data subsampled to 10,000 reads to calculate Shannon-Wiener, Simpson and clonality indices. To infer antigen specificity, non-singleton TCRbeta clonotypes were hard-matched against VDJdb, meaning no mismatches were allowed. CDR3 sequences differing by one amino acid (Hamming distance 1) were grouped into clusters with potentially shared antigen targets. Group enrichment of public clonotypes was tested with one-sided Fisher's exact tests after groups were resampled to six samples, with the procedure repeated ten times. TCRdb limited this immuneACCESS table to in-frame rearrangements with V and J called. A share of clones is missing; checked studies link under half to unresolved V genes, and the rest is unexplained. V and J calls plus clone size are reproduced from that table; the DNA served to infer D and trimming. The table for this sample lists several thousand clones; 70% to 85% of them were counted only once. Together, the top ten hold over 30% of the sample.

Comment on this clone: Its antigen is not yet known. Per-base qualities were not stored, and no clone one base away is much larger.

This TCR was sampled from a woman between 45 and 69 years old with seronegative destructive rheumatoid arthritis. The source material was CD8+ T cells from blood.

The nucleotide sequence reads TGTGCCAGCAGCCAAAGCCCCGGGACAGGGTACTATGGCTACACCTTC. Its translation reads: CASSQSPGTGYYGYTF. The chain links TRBV27 with TRBJ1-2, with 9 junctional bases fitting TRBD1. Taken from cysteine to phenylalanine, the CDR3 has 16 residues. Only the CDR3 portion is preserved as DNA: 48 bases, with reading frame beginning at the first base. As encoded in the germline V gene (reference sequence), CDR1 is MNHEY while CDR2 is SMNVEV. Clipping removes 6 bases from V and 3 bases from J, with 11 as the unmatched junction base count.